This T cell receptor (beta chain) is drawn from a study of T cell responses to AZD1222 COVID-19 vaccine. The repertoire was sequenced with immunoSEQ multiplex PCR; TCRdb's copy has only in-frame clones and lacks some. Among about 91,000 clones listed, 92% were seen once. Germline values: CDR1 SGHAT, CDR2 FQNNGV. The length of the CDR3 is 15 residues. Trimming left V 0 bases short and J 2 bases short, with 10 bases between. A remark on this clone: Its cognate antigen is unknown.

Second-dose intervals near 4 or 12 weeks were combined. General study results and limits: Repertoires were collected only later (after the peak T cell response had occurred). In a largely white British group with more females than males, clonal diversity was possibly underestimated.

The sequence was collected from an adult who received the AZD1222 COVID-19 vaccine. This chain links TRBV11-2 with TRBJ2-5; D is unclear. Sequencing used peripheral blood, obtained 28 days after the second AZD1222 dose. The CDR3 spells CASSLERRRQETQYF. The CDR3 nucleotides read TGTGCCAGCAGCTTAGAGAGGCGCCGGCAAGAGACCCAGTACTTC.